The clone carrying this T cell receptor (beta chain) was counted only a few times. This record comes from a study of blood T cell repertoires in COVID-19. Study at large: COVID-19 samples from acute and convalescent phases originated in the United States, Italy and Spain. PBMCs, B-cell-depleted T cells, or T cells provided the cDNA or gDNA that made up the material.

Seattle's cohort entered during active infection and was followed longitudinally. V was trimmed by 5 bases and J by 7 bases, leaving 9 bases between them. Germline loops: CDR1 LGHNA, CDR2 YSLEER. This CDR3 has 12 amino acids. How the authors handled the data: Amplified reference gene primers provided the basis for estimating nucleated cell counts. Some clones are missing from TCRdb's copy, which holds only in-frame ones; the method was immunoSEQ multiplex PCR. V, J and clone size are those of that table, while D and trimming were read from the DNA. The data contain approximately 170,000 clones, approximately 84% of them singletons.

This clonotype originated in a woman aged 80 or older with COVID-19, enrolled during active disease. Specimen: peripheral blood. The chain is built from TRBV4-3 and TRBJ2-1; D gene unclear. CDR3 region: CASSAVRNEQFF. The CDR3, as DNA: TGCGCCAGCAGCGCTGTCCGGAATGAGCAGTTCTTC.